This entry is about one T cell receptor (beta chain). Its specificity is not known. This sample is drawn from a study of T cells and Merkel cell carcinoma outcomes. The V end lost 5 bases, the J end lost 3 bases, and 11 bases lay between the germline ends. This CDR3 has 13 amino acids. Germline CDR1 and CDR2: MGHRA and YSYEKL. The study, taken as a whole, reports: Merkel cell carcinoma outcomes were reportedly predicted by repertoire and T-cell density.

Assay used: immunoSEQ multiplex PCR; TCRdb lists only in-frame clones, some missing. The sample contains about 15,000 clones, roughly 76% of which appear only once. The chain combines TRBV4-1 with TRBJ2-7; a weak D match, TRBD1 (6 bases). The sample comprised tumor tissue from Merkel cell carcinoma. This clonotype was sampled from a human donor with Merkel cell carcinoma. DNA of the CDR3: TGCGCCAGCAGCTTGACAGGATACTACGAGCAGTACTTC. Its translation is CASSLTGYYEQYF.